The subject of this entry is one TCR beta chain. The data derive from a study of technical replicates of blood from a few donors. Germline V gene lookup returns CDR1 MGHRA and CDR2 YSYEKL. The CDR3 has 15 amino acids. Trimming removed 0 bases from V and 5 bases from J; junction bases left unmatched: 5. Clones were sequenced by immunoSEQ multiplex PCR, and TCRdb holds only the in-frame ones, with some missing. The sample has under 90,000 clones, roughly 98% seen once. The sequenced material came from T cells isolated from PBMCs. The sequence came from a human donor in good health. This chain joins TRBV4-1 and TRBJ2-7; 9 bases map to TRBD1. The CDR3 sequence is CASSQEGTGLDEQYF. The CDR3 DNA sequence: TGCGCCAGCAGCCAAGAGGGGACAGGGCTCGACGAGCAGTACTTC.